This TCR beta chain originates from a study of cytomegalovirus exposure and HLA in healthy donors (dated by TCRdb to about 2017). Concerning the study at large: An earlier analysis of 587 of the donors reported 276 Gb of sequence data and around 120 million unique TCR beta sequences obtained from roughly 170 million T cells. An early release that covered fewer than 750 HLA-typed donors contained approximately 300 gigabases of sequencing data and tens of millions of unique TCR sequences. Among the roughly 400 genotyped donors, approximately 77% belonged to the genetic ancestry cluster associated with self-reported Caucasian donors. The study aimed to test whether cataloging public T cell receptors could reveal signatures of past pathogen exposure. The study used immunosequencing to profile the T cell repertoires of 670 or so subjects and linked those repertoires to cytomegalovirus serostatus. In addition to the first cohort of approximately 670 subjects, a separate validation cohort of approximately 110 different subjects was used. To predict cytomegalovirus infection status, the study brought together high-throughput TCR immunosequencing, statistical association of individual TCRs with disease status, and machine learning. A later analysis re-analyzed previously published TCR beta repertoires from 666 donors and added high-resolution HLA genotyping to study TCR occurrence patterns. In the later analysis, no new phenotypic data were used to find candidate immune exposures; instead, reliance was placed on TCR beta sequences and their occurrence across donors. In an earlier analysis of roughly 600 of the donors, high-throughput TCR beta sequencing was used to judge whether each TCR beta V gene segment behaved as functional or pseudogenic. Donor age, sex, ethnicity and CMV serostatus were compiled together with the repertoire data. Genome-wide SNP genotypes for about three fifths of the roughly 700 donors were used in a later genetic analysis, which treated that subset as a discovery cohort. Every repertoire in the discovery cohort had been generated on one and the same sequencing platform. Both class I and class II loci were covered by HLA typing, at four-digit resolution. Typing coverage differed by locus: A, B, C, DRB1 and DQB1 were typed in about 620-640 donors, DQA1 in about 560, DPA1 in some 610, and DPB1 in 450 to 480. Because of strong linkage in the cohort, roughly five DR-DQ haplotypes were treated as single units for association and clustering. Among 350 to 400 genotyped donors of the cohort, an average of roughly 240,000 unique TCR beta nucleotide sequences were sequenced per donor, approximately 20% of them non-productive.

Remarks on this clone: What this receptor recognizes is not known. No base quality information exists; no much larger clone differs at one position.

In total, approximately 690 healthy bone marrow donors made up the cohort. At the time of sampling, every cohort member was nominally healthy, though immune exposures that went unrecorded were likely present. The donor tested CMV seropositive, placing the donor among the 290 or so seropositive members of the cohort. Each donor provided a peripheral blood sample, and peripheral blood mononuclear cells were used for TCR beta sequencing. The Qiagen DNeasy Blood Extraction Kit was used to extract genomic DNA from the blood cell samples. What the research found in general, with its limitations: Because HLA typing was unavailable for some donors at each locus, only the typed subset was used in association tests. The earlier analysis of some 560 of the donors excluded some 16 rarely observed V segments, including chromosome 9 orphons, because counts were too low. Across donors, most TCR sequences were observed very rarely, whereas some public TCRs were present in many individuals. A further reported finding was that TCR beta sequences accurately predicted the HLA-A and HLA-B alleles for most subjects in the first cohort. Specific HLA alleles were associated with 15,000 to 20,000 TCR beta sequences at a false discovery rate of 0.05 in a later analysis. V-gene and J-gene trimming of TCR beta chains was associated with a missense DCLRE1C variant in a later genetic analysis, and the association was replicated in an independent cohort. It was suggested by the authors that the approach could potentially be generalized to other disease states and immunological phenotypes. The presence/absence analyses assumed that sequencing depth was roughly uniform across donors, and that assumption may not be true. In vitro tests confirmed that three of the cytomegalovirus-associated TCR beta chains recognize cytomegalovirus antigens. In a later analysis, HLA-associated TCR beta chains showed more clonal expansion and lower generation probabilities than non-associated chains that were equally common. Correlated functional status among segregating V segments might be attributable to linkage disequilibrium, but an unknown experimental factor could not be ruled out. According to a later analysis, most CMV-associated TCR beta chains appeared to be HLA-restricted, and the HLA associations seemed to be driven largely by CMV exposure. The study gave a list of under 200 TCR beta chains associated with cytomegalovirus. The cohort was sequenced for TCR beta chains only, and without alpha or paired-chain data the features that could be detected were limited. In a later analysis, TCR association rates were found to vary across HLA loci, with the most associated TCRs seen for DRB1 alleles and the fewest for HLA-C alleles. For the cohort, immune exposure information was limited to CMV serostatus. A group of highly shared sequence variants was considered likely to be a technical artifact of the sequencing pipeline. When HLA alleles, especially DR and DQ, strongly co-occurred, TCR associations were difficult to assign to individual alleles. Because the 87-base-pair reads could not distinguish some IMGT-functional V segments, including TRBV6-2 and TRBV6-3, those segments were excluded. In a later genetic analysis, fewer N-insertions in productive TCRs were reported among donors in an Asian-associated ancestry cluster than the roughly 670-donor mean. Several of the top co-occurrence clusters appeared to be linked to parvovirus B19, influenza, CMV and Epstein-Barr virus, according to a later analysis. In an earlier analysis of some 500 of the donors, most TCR beta V segments were observed in productive rearrangements about 87% or about 30% of the time, broadly matching IMGT annotations. In both the original and validation cohorts, the classifier was reported to diagnose cytomegalovirus status with high specificity and sensitivity.

V loses 2 bases, J loses 7 bases, and the germline ends lie 18 bases apart. The CDR3 goes from the cysteine to the phenylalanine over 15 residues. CDR3 DNA is the only sequence kept; it has 45 bases, read in frame from the first base. The germline V gene yields LGHNA for CDR1 and YNFKEQ for CDR2. Library creation used the immunoSEQ multiplex PCR assay. The multiplex PCR relied on a mix of 60 forward primers for TCR Vbeta segments and 13 reverse primers for TCR Jbeta segments. Amplification of the CDR3 region of rearranged TCR beta genes was performed with a multiplex PCR assay on genomic DNA. On the Illumina HiSeq System, the amplified TCR beta libraries were sequenced as 87-base-pair reads. Concerning the study's data processing: In a later analysis, 70 million to 95 million unique TCR beta chains were counted across the roughly 700 repertoires, and around 10 million of these chains were shared by at least two donors. Raw reads were error-corrected and collapsed into unique sequences by a nearest-neighbor algorithm in which closely related sequences were merged to remove PCR and sequencing errors. Alignment of CDR3 sequences to IMGT reference sequences was used to assign V, D and J gene segments. For a sequence to be retained, at least a six-nucleotide match to both a V gene segment and a J gene segment was required. Rearrangements were classified as productive when the CDR3 lacked stop codons and remained in frame with V and J, and all other rearrangements were classified as non-productive. CDR3 was defined according to IMGT convention as the region running from the second conserved V-encoded cysteine to the conserved J-encoded phenylalanine. Sequences without an unambiguous match to a single V gene segment were excluded from the earlier analysis of several hundred of the donors. In an earlier analysis of roughly 600 of the donors, a V segment was called functional when productive rearrangements were above 56.7%, and segregating when the standard deviation between donors exceeded 5%. A statistical classification framework was built to diagnose cytomegalovirus status from the catalog of TCR beta chain sequences. V and J gene assignment, in a later analysis, came from comparing TCR nucleotide sequences with IMGT/GENE-DB human TR gene sequences. Using the TCRdist pipeline, a later analysis assigned CDR3 sequences along with most-parsimonious VDJ recombination scenarios. In a later analysis, every TCR beta chain was defined by the combination of its CDR3 amino acid sequence and its V-gene family, and reads without a unique V-gene family were dropped. As a way to deal with suspected cross-contamination and a sequencing artifact, a later analysis dropped under 600 nucleotide sequences that were highly shared and had low generation probability. In a later analysis, a clonal expansion index for each public chain was calculated from normalized within-repertoire ranks of inferred template counts. In a later analysis, generation probabilities were computed with a VDJ recombination model fitted to out-of-frame rearrangements, and the resulting probabilities were checked against IGoR. In a later analysis, TCR-TCR, TCR-HLA and TCR-CMV co-occurrence was scored with hypergeometric tests, and a repertoire-size bias correction was applied to TCR pairs. To estimate false discovery rates, a later analysis permuted the HLA or CMV assignments 20 times. In a later analysis, co-occurring TCRs were grouped using DBSCAN, and TCRdist sequence similarity was added for clustering within HLA-allele-positive subsets. Repertoires with fewer than 30,000 or more than 120,000 public chains, plus five repertoires with anomalous nucleotide sharing, were excluded from co-occurrence clustering. TCRdb took this table from immuneACCESS and kept in-frame rearrangements with V and J called. Such tables lack part of the clones; where checked against another copy, unresolved V genes explain under half of the gap, and the rest is unexplained. V and J calls and clone size come straight from that table; D and trimming were deduced from the DNA. The sample data list 130,000 to 150,000 clones, and about 74% of these were observed just once. Around 4.5% of the sample is taken by the ten largest.

Sample: PBMCs. The sequence derives from a man between 18 and 35 years old in good health and CMV-seropositive. The V gene is TRBV4-2 and the J gene is TRBJ2-7; the D gene cannot be named for sure. The nucleotide sequence is TGTGCCAGCAGCCAAACGGCAGGTACGGTTCGGGAGCAGTACTTC. This is translated as CASSQTAGTVREQYF.